This TCR beta chain was recovered during a study of blood T cell repertoires in COVID-19. Study summary: Collection of acute and convalescent COVID-19 samples took place in the United States, Italy and Spain. The cDNA or gDNA used as material had been derived from T cells, B-cell-depleted T cells, or PBMCs.

Per the authors' pipeline: Estimated nucleated cell counts came from reference gene primer amplification. Sequencing was performed with immunoSEQ multiplex PCR; in TCRdb, only in-frame clones are kept and a portion is missing. Clone size and V and J calls were adopted from that table, with D and trimming inferred from the DNA. There are 120,000 to 150,000 clones in the sample; 79% occur only once, and 8.6% lies in the top ten. Sequenced sample: peripheral blood. The receptor was isolated from a man between 50 and 59 years old with active or convalescent COVID-19.

CDR3 region: CSVGGESSNEKLFF. CDR3 coding DNA: TGCAGCGTTGGTGGGGAGAGTTCTAATGAAAAACTGTTTTTT. The V and J genes are TRBV29-1 and TRBJ1-4, with D uncertain. V gave up 4 bases and J gave up 3 bases, with 12 bases separating them. Germline values: CDR1 SQVTM, CDR2 ANQGSEA. CDR3 size: 14 residues.